This T cell receptor beta chain was found in a study of Graves' ophthalmopathy and Graves' hyperthyroidism. Amplifying from RNA transcripts, the study obtained TCR beta CDR3 regions. The first-round RT-PCR employed HTBI primers together with the Qiagen OneStep RT-PCR kit. A multiplex PCR was then performed as the second round. TCRdb reanalysed the multiplex PCR reads using MiXCR and keeps one entry per CDR3 protein. The sample lists hundreds of thousands of distinct CDR3 sequences; about 44% were seen once. CDR1 and CDR2 (germline): MNHNS, SASEGT. Germline trimming cut 6 bases from V and 2 bases from J; bases unmatched to any gene: 8. The CDR3 is 15 residues long. Fresh peripheral blood, 8.5 to 10 ml, was the PBMC source. This clonotype has a handful of counts.

Sequenced input: peripheral blood. This rearrangement joins TRBV6-1 to TRBJ2-7, with 9 bases fitting TRBD1. This clonotype was obtained from an adult man with Graves' ophthalmopathy. CDR3 sequence (DNA): TGTGCCAGCAGCATAACCGGGACAGGGACCTACGAGCAGTACTTC. It encodes CASSITGTGTYEQYF.